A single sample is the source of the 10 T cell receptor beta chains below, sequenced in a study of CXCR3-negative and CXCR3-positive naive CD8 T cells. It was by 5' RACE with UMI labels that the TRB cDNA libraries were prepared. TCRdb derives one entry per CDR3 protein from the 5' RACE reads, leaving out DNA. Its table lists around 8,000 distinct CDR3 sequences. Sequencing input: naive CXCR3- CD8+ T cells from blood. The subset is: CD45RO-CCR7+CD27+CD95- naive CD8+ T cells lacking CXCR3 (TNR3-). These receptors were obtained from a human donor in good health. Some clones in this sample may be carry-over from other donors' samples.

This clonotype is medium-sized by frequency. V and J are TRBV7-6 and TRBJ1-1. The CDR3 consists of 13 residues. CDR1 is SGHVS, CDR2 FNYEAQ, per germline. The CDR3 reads CASSTGPDTEAFF.

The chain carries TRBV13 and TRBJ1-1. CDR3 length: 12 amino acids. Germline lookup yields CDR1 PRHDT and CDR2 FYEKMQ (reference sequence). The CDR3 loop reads CASSLGNTEAFF.

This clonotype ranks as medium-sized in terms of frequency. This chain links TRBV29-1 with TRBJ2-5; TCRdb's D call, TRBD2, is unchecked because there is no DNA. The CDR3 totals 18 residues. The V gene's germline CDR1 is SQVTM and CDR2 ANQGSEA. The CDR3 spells CSVVGGLAGELTGETQYF.

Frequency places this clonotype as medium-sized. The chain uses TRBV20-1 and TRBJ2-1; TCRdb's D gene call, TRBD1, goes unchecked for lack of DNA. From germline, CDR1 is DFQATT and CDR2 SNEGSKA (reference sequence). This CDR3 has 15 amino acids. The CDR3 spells CSASPGTGGYNEQFF.

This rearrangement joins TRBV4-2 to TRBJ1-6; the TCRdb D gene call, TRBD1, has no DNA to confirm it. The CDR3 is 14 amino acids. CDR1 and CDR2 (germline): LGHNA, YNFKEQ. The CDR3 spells CASSQGDDNSPLHF.

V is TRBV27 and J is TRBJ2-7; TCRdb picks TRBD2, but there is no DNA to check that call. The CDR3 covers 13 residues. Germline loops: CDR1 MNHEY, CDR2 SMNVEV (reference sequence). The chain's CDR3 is CASSLGTDYEQYF.

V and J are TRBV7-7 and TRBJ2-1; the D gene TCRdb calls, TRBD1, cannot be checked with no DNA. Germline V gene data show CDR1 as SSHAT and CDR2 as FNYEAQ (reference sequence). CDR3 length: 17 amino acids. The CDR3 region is CASSPYPQREVYNEQFF.

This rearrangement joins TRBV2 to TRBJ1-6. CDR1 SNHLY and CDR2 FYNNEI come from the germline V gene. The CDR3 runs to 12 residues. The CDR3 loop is CASRDSFSPLHF.

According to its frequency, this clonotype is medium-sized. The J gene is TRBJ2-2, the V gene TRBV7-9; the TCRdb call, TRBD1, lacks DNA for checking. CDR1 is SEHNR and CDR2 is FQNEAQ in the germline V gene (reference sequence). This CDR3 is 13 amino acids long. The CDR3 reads CASSKPPGGELFF.

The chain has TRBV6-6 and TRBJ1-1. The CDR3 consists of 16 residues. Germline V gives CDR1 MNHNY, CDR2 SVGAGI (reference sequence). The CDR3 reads CASSPSAGPVDTEAFF.